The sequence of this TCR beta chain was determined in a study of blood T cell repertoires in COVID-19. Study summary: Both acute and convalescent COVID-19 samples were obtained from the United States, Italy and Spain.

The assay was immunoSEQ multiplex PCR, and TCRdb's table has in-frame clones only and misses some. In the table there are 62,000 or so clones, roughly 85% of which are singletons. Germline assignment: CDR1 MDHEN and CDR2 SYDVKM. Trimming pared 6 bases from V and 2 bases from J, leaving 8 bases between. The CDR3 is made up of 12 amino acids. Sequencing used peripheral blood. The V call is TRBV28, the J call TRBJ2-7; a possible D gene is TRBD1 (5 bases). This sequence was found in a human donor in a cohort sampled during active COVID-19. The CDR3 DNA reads TGTGCCAGCAGCCGACAGACCTACGAGCAGTACTTC. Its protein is CASSRQTYEQYF.